The T cell receptor (beta chain) under discussion was sequenced for a study of cytomegalovirus exposure and HLA in healthy donors. Concerning this clone itself: Its antigen is currently unknown.

Whole-study findings and limits: The study labeled 164 TCR beta chains cytomegalovirus-associated.

The PCR was carried out with 60 Vbeta primers and 13 Jbeta primers. Sequencing used immunoSEQ multiplex PCR; TCRdb keeps in-frame clones, though not all of them. The sample gives roughly 150,000 clones, roughly 77% of which show up once; under 5.5% is in the top ten. CDR3 length equals 14 residues. Per the germline V gene, CDR1 is MDHEN and CDR2 is SYDVKM. Trimming removed 6 bases at V and 4 bases at J, with 15 bases between. Sequencing used PBMCs. V gene TRBV28 combines with J gene TRBJ1-1; tentative D call: TRBD1 (6 bases). The clonotype originates from a man in his late teens or twenties in good health and CMV-seropositive. The CDR3 is CASSRRGGVTEAFF. The CDR3 nucleotides read TGTGCCAGCAGCCGCCGAGGGGGTGTCACTGAAGCTTTCTTT.